The TCR beta chain under discussion was sequenced for a study of blood T cell repertoires in COVID-19. This table comes from immunoSEQ multiplex PCR, and its TCRdb copy is limited to in-frame clones, with some not included. This table holds 300,000 to 350,000 clones, about 88% found once. Trimming left V 10 bases short and J 0 bases short, with 12 bases between. The CDR3 has 13 residues. Per germline, CDR1 LNHDA and CDR2 SQIVND (reference sequence). This clonotype was sampled from a woman in her twenties or thirties who had been exposed to COVID-19. J is TRBJ1-1 and V is TRBV19; possibly TRBD1 for D (6 bases). Material for sequencing was PBMCs or T cells enriched from blood (not recorded which). In DNA, the CDR3 is TGTGCCATCAAGGACAGCCTGAACACTGAAGCTTTCTTT. As protein: CAIKDSLNTEAFF.